This T cell receptor (beta chain) was found in a study of molecular identifiers for immune sequencing clone quantification. Germline V gives CDR1 SGHRS, CDR2 YFSETQ. This CDR3 has 16 residues. Trimming took off 0 bases at V and 2 bases at J, with 11 bases between the two ends. A CD8+CD4-CCR7+CD45RA+ phenotype served as the sorting definition for naive CD8 T cells. In its sample, this clonotype was seen a few times. Bulk TCR library preparation followed previously described methods with listed TCR primers. TCRdb itself ran the PCR reads through MiXCR, one entry per CDR3 protein. The sample includes approximately 500,000 distinct CDR3 sequences, about 26% of them seen just once.

The sequence was collected from a human donor in good health. Some libraries in this study had Jurkat cell RNA spiked in. The chain is built from TRBV5-1 and TRBJ1-4, with D perhaps matching TRBD1 (5 bases). Sequences were obtained from naive CD8+ T cells from blood, with Jurkat cell RNA spiked in. Documented subset: FACS-sorted CD8+CD4-CCR7+CD45RA+ naive T cells. CDR3 coding DNA: TGCGCCAGCAGCTTGGCCCAGGGTGCGACTAATGAAAAACTGTTTTTT. Its protein is CASSLAQGATNEKLFF.